Listed below are T cell receptor beta chains from one sample, sequenced in a study of T cell repertoires in cytomegalovirus infection. TCRdb fed the reads into MiXCR, producing one record per CDR3 protein. The table records 300,000 to 400,000 distinct CDR3 sequences, almost 30% of them present only once. Antigens of these TCRs are unknown. The sequencing used cultured PBMCs, collected from culture after CMV antigen stimulation. These receptors were taken from a human donor in good health (CMV status not recorded). Some clones in this sample may be carry-over from other donors' samples. Both conserved end residues are part of each CDR3. The order of the fields is V gene, J gene, CDR3 protein.

TRBV15	TRBJ2-3	CATSRLSGEDTQYF
TRBV2	TRBJ1-1	CASSEVTEAFF
TRBV11-3	TRBJ1-1	CASSLTGFTEAFF
TRBV11-3	TRBJ2-2	CASSRGTTGELFF
TRBV10-3	TRBJ2-3	CAIRKEGPTDTQYF
TRBV7-9	TRBJ1-1	CASSRPPNTEAFF
TRBV20-1	TRBJ2-1	CSAPGLADNEQFF
TRBV19	TRBJ1-1	CASSNRDPFGAFF
TRBV27	TRBJ1-5	CASSLLTGTGSNQPQHF
TRBV7-9	TRBJ2-5	CASSQGGVIQETQYF
TRBV7-8	TRBJ2-3	CASSSGRSRTDTQYF
TRBV27	TRBJ2-1	CASSLVGAYNEQFF
TRBV4-2	TRBJ2-3	CASSQDRAGTGSITQYF
TRBV4-2	TRBJ2-1	CASSQGGGRFF
TRBV6-5	TRBJ1-5	CASSYSYGTNQPQHF
TRBV4-1	TRBJ2-1	CASSQDLAPPYNEQFF
TRBV5-5	TRBJ2-3	CASSYFADTQYF
TRBV6-6	TRBJ1-5	CASSYSMSNQPQHF
TRBV6-5	TRBJ1-4	CASKGLRERGEKLFF
TRBV6-5	TRBJ2-5	CASSYGTSGGQETQYF
TRBV7-9	TRBJ1-1	CASSWRERRGAVDTEAFF
TRBV4-1	TRBJ1-6	CASSQDTGADSPLHF
TRBV15	TRBJ1-1	CATSRDLGQGLPNTEAFF
TRBV15	TRBJ1-5	CATSRGVGFNQPQHF
TRBV4-1	TRBJ1-1	CASSQARGRNTEAFF
TRBV2	TRBJ2-3	CASREGVTDTQYF
TRBV7-2	TRBJ2-3	CASASSSGRAGDTQYF
TRBV3-1	TRBJ1-3	CASSQESTGNTIYF
TRBV5-5	TRBJ2-2	CASSLVPGTGELFF
TRBV7-3	TRBJ2-4	CASSSTHGGGSRDIQYF
TRBV19	TRBJ2-1	CASSISGAGPYNEQFF
TRBV7-2	TRBJ2-5	CASRGQETQYF
TRBV7-8	TRBJ1-6	CASSHPGTNSPLHF
TRBV11-2	TRBJ2-3	CASSLGGRTSGKRYF
TRBV25-1	TRBJ1-1	CASKPQGGLRNTEAFF
TRBV12-3/TRBV12-4	TRBJ2-1	CASTPGSAYNEQFF
TRBV30	TRBJ1-5	CAWSRDSNQPQHF
TRBV5-1	TRBJ2-5	CASSLEGTTLVETQYF
TRBV7-3	TRBJ2-3	CASSASGGLAASTDTQYF
TRBV7-6	TRBJ2-7	CASSSGRGDSPYEQYF
TRBV19	TRBJ2-1	CASSISSSGSSYNEQFF
TRBV4-1	TRBJ1-1	CASSQRQGRAEAFF
TRBV18	TRBJ2-2	CASSPQAGTSGRNTGELFF
TRBV6-6	TRBJ2-1	CASSYSSPASGRALYEQFF
TRBV5-1	TRBJ2-7	CASSPRDRGVYEQYF
TRBV6-1	TRBJ2-1	CASSESGASYNEQFF
TRBV5-5	TRBJ1-4	CASSFMATNEKLFF
TRBV12-3/TRBV12-4	TRBJ1-1	CASTWGRTNTEAFF
TRBV6-1	TRBJ1-3	CASSEAQGTAGNTIYF
TRBV10-3	TRBJ1-5	CAISSGRGNQPQHF
TRBV7-2	TRBJ1-6	CASSLDGGKNSPLHF
TRBV5-1	TRBJ2-7	CASSGGLAEQYF
TRBV7-9	TRBJ2-3	CASNPGQGLGTQYF